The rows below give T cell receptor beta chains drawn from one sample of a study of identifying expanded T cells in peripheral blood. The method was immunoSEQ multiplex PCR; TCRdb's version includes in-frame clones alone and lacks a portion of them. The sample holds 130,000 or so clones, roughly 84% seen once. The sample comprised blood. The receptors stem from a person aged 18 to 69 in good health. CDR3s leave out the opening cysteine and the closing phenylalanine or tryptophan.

CDR3aa: ASSLGSTVADYEQY
j_gene: TRBJ2-7
v_gene: TRBV11-2

CDR3aa: ASSVGGRQGGKNTEAF
j_gene: TRBJ1-1
v_gene: TRBV9

CDR3aa: ASGLYGYT
j_gene: TRBJ1-2
v_gene: TRBV30

CDR3aa: ASSLDMNTEAF
j_gene: TRBJ1-1
v_gene: TRBV7-7

CDR3aa: ASSLRGGHGYT
j_gene: TRBJ1-2
v_gene: TRBV11-3

CDR3aa: ASSINQRTEAF
j_gene: TRBJ1-1
v_gene: TRBV19

CDR3aa: ASRTGTGGHEQY
j_gene: TRBJ2-7
v_gene: TRBV18

CDR3aa: ASSRGQYNSPLH
j_gene: TRBJ1-6
v_gene: TRBV27

CDR3aa: ASTTRGRNYGYT
j_gene: TRBJ1-2
v_gene: TRBV19

CDR3aa: ASTGGWNSPLH
j_gene: TRBJ1-6
v_gene: TRBV28